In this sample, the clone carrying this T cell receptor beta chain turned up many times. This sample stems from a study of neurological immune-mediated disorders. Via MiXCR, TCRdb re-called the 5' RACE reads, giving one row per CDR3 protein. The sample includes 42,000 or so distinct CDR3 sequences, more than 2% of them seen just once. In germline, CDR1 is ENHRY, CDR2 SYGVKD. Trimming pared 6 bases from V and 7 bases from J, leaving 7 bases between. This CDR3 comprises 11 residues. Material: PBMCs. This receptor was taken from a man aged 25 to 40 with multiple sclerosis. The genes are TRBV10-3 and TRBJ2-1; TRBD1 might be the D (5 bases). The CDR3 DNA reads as TGTGCCATCAGCCAGGGTAATGAGCAGTTCTTC. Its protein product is CAISQGNEQFF.